In its sample, the clone carrying this T cell receptor (beta chain) was seen a few times. Its target is not known. The record originates from a study of beta chain features in type 1 diabetes. Findings and caveats of the study: HLA influence on TCRB rearrangement stayed unresolved here. More deletions and fewer insertions at VDJ junctions were found in patients with type 1 diabetes.

Expressed TCRB transcripts were sequenced after all isolated RNA was converted to cDNA. TCRdb keeps only in-frame clones here, not all; method: immunoSEQ multiplex PCR. The sample consists of 860,000 or so clones, roughly 15% of them appearing once. Trimming cost V 8 bases and J 5 bases; bases outside gene matches: 6. Germline V gives CDR1 LNHDA, CDR2 SQIVND (reference sequence). The CDR3 has 14 residues. The sequenced sample consisted of naive CD4+ T cells from blood. This TCR was recovered from a woman between 18 and 29 years old in good health. The chain recombines TRBV19 with TRBJ2-2; 9 bases are shared with TRBD1. CDR3 region: CASSGQGQTGELFF. The CDR3 DNA reads as TGTGCCAGTTCCGGACAGGGGCAGACCGGGGAGCTGTTTTTT.